This T cell receptor beta chain is from a study of cytomegalovirus exposure and HLA in healthy donors. General study findings and limits: Presence/absence analyses took donor sequencing depth as roughly uniform.

Trimming removed 0 bases from V and 8 bases from J, with 11 bases in between. This CDR3 spans 13 amino acids. The germline CDR1 and CDR2 sequences are SGHNT and YYREEE (reference sequence). On this clone itself: Its antigen is currently unknown.

The PCR employed 60 Vbeta primers together with 13 Jbeta primers. Data came from immunoSEQ multiplex PCR; TCRdb stores just in-frame clones and leaves some out. The sample lists about 150,000 clones, about 70% occurring once. The clonotype was recovered from a man between 60 and 70 years old in good health and CMV-seronegative. The rearrangement joins TRBV5-4 to TRBJ1-2; possibly TRBD1 for D (5 bases). The sequencing input was PBMCs. This CDR3 reads CASSLATKGGYTF. In DNA form, the CDR3 reads TGTGCCAGCAGCTTGGCGACAAAGGGGGGCTACACCTTC.